Listed below are T cell receptor beta chains from one sample, sequenced in a study of cytomegalovirus exposure and HLA in healthy donors. Measured with immunoSEQ multiplex PCR; TCRdb has only the in-frame clones, and not every one. Among fewer than 350,000 clones listed, roughly 90% were seen once. Sequences were obtained from PBMCs. These receptors all come from a woman between 18 and 29 years old in good health and CMV-seronegative. Both conserved end residues are part of each CDR3. D genes are given only for firm matches. Size tells how often a clone was seen (once, few, many) or the class of an expanded clone, and some rows leave it out.

TGTGCCAGCAGCTGGACAGGGGCCCTAAAACTGAACACTGAAGCTTTCTTT	CASSWTGALKLNTEAFF	TRBJ1-1	TRBD1	NA	TRBV7-9
TGTGCCAGCTCACGGGACAGGGATTACGAGCAGTACTTC	CASSRDRDYEQYF	TRBJ2-7	TRBD1	NA	TRBV18
TGTGCCACCAGCAGAGATCCCCGGGACAGTATGACAGGCTACACCTTC	CATSRDPRDSMTGYTF	TRBJ1-2	TRBD1	NA	TRBV15
TGTGCCAGCAGCCAAGATTGGGCGGGGGGGCCGGGATGGGAGCAGTACTTC	CASSQDWAGGPGWEQYF	TRBJ2-5	TRBD2	NA	TRBV4-2
TGTGCCAGCAGCTTGACTAGCGGGGGGTACAGACAAGAGACCCAGTACTTC	CASSLTSGGYRQETQYF	TRBJ2-5	TRBD2	NA	TRBV13
TGCAGCGTTGAGCAGAACGCTGAAGCTTTCTTT	CSVEQNAEAFF	TRBJ1-1	NA	NA	TRBV29-1
TGTGCCAGCAGTGGGTCCACAGGGGACACTGAAGCTTTCTTT	CASSGSTGDTEAFF	TRBJ1-1	TRBD1	NA	TRBV25-1
TGTGCCAGCAGCGAATCCTACCGGACAGGGGGCTTAAGAAACAACTATGGCTACACCTTC	CASSESYRTGGLRNNYGYTF	TRBJ1-2	TRBD1	once	TRBV9
TGTGCCAGCAGCCAAGCCGCGGGAGGTTTTGACAATCAGCCCCAGCATTTT	CASSQAAGGFDNQPQHF	TRBJ1-5	NA	once	TRBV4-2
TGTGCCAGCAGCCACAGGGGAGAAGGTACGGGCAATCAGCCCCAGCATTTT	CASSHRGEGTGNQPQHF	TRBJ1-5	TRBD1	NA	TRBV5-4
TGTGCCAGCAGCGTCCGTCCCAGACAGGATAGCACAGATACGCAGTATTTT	CASSVRPRQDSTDTQYF	TRBJ2-3	NA	NA	TRBV9
TGTGCCAGCAGTGACAGGGGGCTCGGTCAGCCCCAGCATTTT	CASSDRGLGQPQHF	TRBJ1-5	TRBD1	NA	TRBV6-5
TGTGCCAGCAGCTTAGGGGGCGGGGAAACTCACTACGAGCAGTACTTC	CASSLGGGETHYEQYF	TRBJ2-7	NA	NA	TRBV13
TGTGCCAGCAGCCCCGGGACTAGTACCGATACGCAGTATTTT	CASSPGTSTDTQYF	TRBJ2-3	TRBD2	NA	TRBV11-3
TGCAGCGCCATACCTCTAGCGGGGGCCTACACCGGGGAGCTGTTTTTT	CSAIPLAGAYTGELFF	TRBJ2-2	TRBD2	NA	TRBV29-1
TGCAGCGTTGGAGGGAATGAAGCTTTCTTT	CSVGGNEAFF	TRBJ1-1	NA	NA	TRBV29-1
TGTGCCAGCAGTTACCGGGGTCCCAACACTGAAGCTTTCTTT	CASSYRGPNTEAFF	TRBJ1-1	NA	NA	TRBV6-5
TGTGCCAGCAGCTTAGCGCGGGGGGATTACACCGGGGAGCTGTTTTTT	CASSLARGDYTGELFF	TRBJ2-2	TRBD2	NA	TRBV7-8
TGTGCCAGCAGCGTAGCCTCGGACTCCTCCTACGAGCAGTACTTC	CASSVASDSSYEQYF	TRBJ2-7	NA	NA	TRBV9
TGCGCCAGCAGCCCCCCTACGGGGGGCAGGGATGAAAAACTGTTTTTT	CASSPPTGGRDEKLFF	TRBJ1-4	NA	NA	TRBV5-1
TGTGCCAGCAGCCAAGATCAGGGTTTGTCCGGGGAGCTGTTTTTT	CASSQDQGLSGELFF	TRBJ2-2	NA	NA	TRBV4-2
TGTGCCAGCAGCAGGACTAGCGGGGGGGCTGAGCAGTTCTTC	CASSRTSGGAEQFF	TRBJ2-1	TRBD2	few	TRBV7-8
TGTGCCAGCAGCCAGACCTCGGGAAAGCAGTTCTTC	CASSQTSGKQFF	TRBJ2-1	NA	NA	TRBV11-2
TGCGCCAGCAGCTTGTGGGTTCGGGGAGATACGCAGTATTTT	CASSLWVRGDTQYF	TRBJ2-3	NA	NA	TRBV5-1
TGCGCCAGCAGCCAAGCCCCGGTCCGTGGCTACACCTTC	CASSQAPVRGYTF	TRBJ1-2	NA	NA	TRBV4-1
TGTGCCAGCAGTGAATCGAGGGTCTCTGGGGCCAACGTCCTGACTTTC	CASSESRVSGANVLTF	TRBJ2-6	NA	few	TRBV2
TGTGCCAGCAGGCCGACAGGGGTGAATTCACCCCTCCACTTT	CASRPTGVNSPLHF	TRBJ1-6	TRBD1	NA	TRBV7-6
TGTGCCAGCAGTTTCCTCGGTGCCTTGCTGAGTGGCTACACCTTC	CASSFLGALLSGYTF	TRBJ1-2	NA	NA	TRBV28
TGTGCCAGCAGTTTACCCGGGACAGGGGGGTTAGATACGCAGTATTTT	CASSLPGTGGLDTQYF	TRBJ2-3	TRBD1	NA	TRBV6-5
TGCGCCAGCAGCTTAGCGGGGGGGCGGGAAGATACGCAGTATTTT	CASSLAGGREDTQYF	TRBJ2-3	TRBD2	NA	TRBV5-1
TGTGCCAGCAGCGTAGATCCAGGTATGAACACTGAAGCTTTCTTT	CASSVDPGMNTEAFF	TRBJ1-1	NA	NA	TRBV9
TGCGCCAGCTCTGGGGCTAGCGGGACCGAAGAGACCCAGTACTTC	CASSGASGTEETQYF	TRBJ2-5	TRBD2	once	TRBV5-1
TGTGCCAGCTCCTCTCGACAGGGAAGTGGCTACACCTTC	CASSSRQGSGYTF	TRBJ1-2	TRBD1	once	TRBV18
TGTGCCAGCAGCCCCAGACAGGCCGCGACCTCTGGGGCCAACGTCCTGACTTTC	CASSPRQAATSGANVLTF	TRBJ2-6	NA	NA	TRBV9
TGCAGCGTTGAAGATTCCAGGGGGAGGCAAGAGACCCAGTACTTC	CSVEDSRGRQETQYF	TRBJ2-5	NA	NA	TRBV29-1
TGTGCCAGCAATCGTGAGCCTCAAGAGACCCAGTACTTC	CASNREPQETQYF	TRBJ2-5	NA	NA	TRBV6-1
TGTTCCAGCAGCTTACGACAGGGGGCCCTAGGTAATGAAAAACTGTTTTTT	CSSSLRQGALGNEKLFF	TRBJ1-4	TRBD1	NA	TRBV7-9
TGTGCCAGCAGTACCCCCCGGCAGGCCTTGAACTACGAGCAGTACTTC	CASSTPRQALNYEQYF	TRBJ2-7	NA	NA	TRBV27
TGTGCCATCAGTGAGTCACAGCGGGGGGGCTACGAGCAGTACTTC	CAISESQRGGYEQYF	TRBJ2-7	TRBD2	NA	TRBV10-3
TGTGCCAGCAGTCAGGGGTATGAAGCTTTCTTT	CASSQGYEAFF	TRBJ1-1	NA	NA	TRBV6-5
TGTGCCAGTAGCCAGACTTGGAGCTCCTACGAGCAGTACTTC	CASSQTWSSYEQYF	TRBJ2-7	NA	NA	TRBV19
TGTGCCAGTAGTACCCCTAGCGGGGGTTACAATGAGCAGTTCTTC	CASSTPSGGYNEQFF	TRBJ2-1	TRBD2	NA	TRBV19
TGTGCCAGCAGCGTAGGGGGTCAGGGGGCGGAGGGCTACACCTTC	CASSVGGQGAEGYTF	TRBJ1-2	TRBD1	NA	TRBV9
TGTGCCATCAGTGAGTCTACAGGGGGGTACCGTGGCTACACCTTC	CAISESTGGYRGYTF	TRBJ1-2	TRBD1	NA	TRBV10-3
TGTGCCAGCAGCCAAGTAATAACTTTAGATACGCAGTATTTT	CASSQVITLDTQYF	TRBJ2-3	NA	NA	TRBV14
TGCGCCAGCAGTGAGTCTAAGACAGATGGCTACACCTTC	CASSESKTDGYTF	TRBJ1-2	NA	once	TRBV10-1
TGTGCCAGCAGTAACCCCCTGAGGAACACTGAAGCTTTCTTT	CASSNPLRNTEAFF	TRBJ1-1	NA	NA	TRBV2
TGTGCCAGCAGCTTACGGCTAGGATCTGCTGGAGAGACCCAGTACTTC	CASSLRLGSAGETQYF	TRBJ2-5	NA	NA	TRBV7-8
TGTGCCAGTAGTACCGGGACAGGGGAGGAGGGCTACACCTTC	CASSTGTGEEGYTF	TRBJ1-2	TRBD1	NA	TRBV19